This TCR beta chain originates from a study of blood T cell repertoires in COVID-19. Germline V CDR1 and CDR2: LGHNA, YSLEER. The V segment lost 2 bases and the J segment 5 bases; nucleotides outside the gene matches: 11. The CDR3 loop spans 17 amino acids. Libraries were prepared by immunoSEQ multiplex PCR; TCRdb keeps only in-frame clonotypes and omits some of them. The sample carries about 260,000 clones, around 87% recorded once. The specimen sequenced was peripheral blood. The chain recombines TRBV4-3 with TRBJ1-4; 7 positions match TRBD1. This TCR was recovered from a woman between 40 and 50 years old who had recovered from COVID-19. The CDR3: CASSQILPGRGNEKLFF. In DNA, the CDR3 is TGCGCCAGCAGCCAAATCCTCCCAGGCAGGGGGAATGAAAAACTGTTTTTT.